This TCR beta chain was observed in a study of OX40 agonist ivuxolimab in advanced cancers. The data were produced by immunoSEQ multiplex PCR, yet TCRdb's version contains in-frame clones alone and is incomplete. In the table there are approximately 51,000 clones, around 82% of which are singletons. The CDR3 contains 9 residues. With 10 bases removed from V and 1 base from J, the gap between germline ends came to 1 base. Germline-derived CDR1 and CDR2 are ENHRY and SYGVKD. The material was CD4+ or CD8+ T cells sorted from blood, obtained in a trial of the OX40 agonist ivuxolimab. The TCR comes from an adult with an advanced solid tumor such as melanoma, head and neck, liver or kidney cancer. This chain connects TRBV10-3 to TRBJ2-5; D is uncertain. The CDR3 is CATQETQYF. In DNA form, the CDR3 reads TGTGCCACCCAAGAGACCCAGTACTTC.